This T cell receptor (beta chain) appears in the sequencing data of a study of response to subunit inactivated influenza vaccine. On this clonotype: What it binds is not known.

Findings of the study overall: Seasonal influenza vaccination, on each occasion, was suggested by the authors to recruit few new T cells.

The CDR3 contains 15 residues. Germline V lookup: CDR1 DFQATT, CDR2 SNEGSKA (reference sequence). V shed 4 bases and J shed 4 bases, with 20 bases lying between them. TCRdb itself ran the RT-PCR reads through MiXCR, one entry per CDR3 protein. Among 650,000 to 850,000 distinct CDR3 sequences, around 13% were seen once, and the ten largest hold 5.5% to 7%. Sequences were derived from PBMCs from blood, sampled around two weeks before vaccination. The receptor comes from a middle-aged man who received an inactivated influenza vaccine. The J gene is TRBJ2-7, the V gene TRBV20-1, with no clear D. The CDR3 nucleotides read TGCAGTGCTACCCCCCGGGTTCAAACATTGTACGAGCAGTACTTC. This sequence encodes CSATPRVQTLYEQYF.